This T cell receptor (beta chain) originates from a study of beta chain features in type 1 diabetes. Whole-study findings and limits: In the patient group, naive, central memory and Treg TCRB repertoires seemed more alike than in the healthy donor group.

Every bit of the isolated RNA underwent reverse transcription, so sequencing read expressed TCRB transcripts. Assay: immunoSEQ multiplex PCR; the TCRdb copy retains only in-frame clones and omits some. This table holds about 900,000 clones, 17% found once. In its sample, this clone was seen a few times. The antigen is not known. Trimming took 3 bases from V and 6 from J, leaving 15 bases between them. The length of the CDR3 is 15 residues. Germline CDR1 SGHRS, CDR2 YFSETQ. This receptor was obtained from a woman aged 18 to 35 in good health. The sequencing sample was made of naive CD4+ T cells from blood. V gene TRBV5-1 combines with J gene TRBJ2-2; a possible D gene is TRBD2 (6 bases). The CDR3 sequence: CASSSTLLAAGELFF. For the CDR3, the DNA is TGCGCCAGCAGCTCGACACTACTAGCAGCCGGGGAGCTGTTTTTT.